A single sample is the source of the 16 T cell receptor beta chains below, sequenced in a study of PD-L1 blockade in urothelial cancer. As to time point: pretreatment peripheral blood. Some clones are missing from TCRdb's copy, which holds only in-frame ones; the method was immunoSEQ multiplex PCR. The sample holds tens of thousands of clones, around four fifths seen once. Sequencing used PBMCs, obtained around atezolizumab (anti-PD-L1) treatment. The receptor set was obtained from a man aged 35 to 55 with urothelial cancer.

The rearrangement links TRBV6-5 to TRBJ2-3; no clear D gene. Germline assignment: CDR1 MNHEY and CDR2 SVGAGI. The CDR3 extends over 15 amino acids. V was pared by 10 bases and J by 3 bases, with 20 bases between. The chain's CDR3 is CATSLTSWFTDTQYF. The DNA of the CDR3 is TGTGCCACCTCACTGACAAGTTGGTTTACAGATACGCAGTATTTT.

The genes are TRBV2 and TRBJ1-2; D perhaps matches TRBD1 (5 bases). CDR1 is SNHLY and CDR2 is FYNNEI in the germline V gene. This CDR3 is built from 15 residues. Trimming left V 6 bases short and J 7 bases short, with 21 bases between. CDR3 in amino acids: CASRPLTGPSGGYTF. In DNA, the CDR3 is TGTGCCAGCAGGCCCCTCACAGGCCCATCGGGTGGCTACACCTTC.

The CDR3 here is CATTQGAQETQYF. CDR3 DNA: TGTGCCACCACCCAGGGGGCGCAAGAGACCCAGTACTTC. V is TRBV15 and J is TRBJ2-5; TRBD1 matches at 8 bases. V lost 7 bases, J lost 2 bases, and 3 bases stayed unmatched. The CDR3 is 13 residues long. CDR1 LNHNV and CDR2 YYDKDF come from the germline V gene (reference sequence).

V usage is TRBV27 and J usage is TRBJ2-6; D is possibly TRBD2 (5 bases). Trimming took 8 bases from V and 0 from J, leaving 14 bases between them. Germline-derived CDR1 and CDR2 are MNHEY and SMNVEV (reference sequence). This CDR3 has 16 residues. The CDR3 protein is CASEGRGSSGANVLTF. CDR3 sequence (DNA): TGTGCCAGCGAGGGTCGTGGGAGCTCTGGGGCCAACGTCCTGACTTTC.

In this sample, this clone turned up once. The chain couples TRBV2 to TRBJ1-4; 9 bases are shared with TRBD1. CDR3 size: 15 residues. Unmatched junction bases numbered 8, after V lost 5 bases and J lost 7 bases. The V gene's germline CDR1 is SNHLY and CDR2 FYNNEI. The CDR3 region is CASSLNRGLSEKLFF. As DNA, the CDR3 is TGTGCCAGCAGTCTAAACAGGGGGCTTTCTGAAAAACTGTTTTTT.

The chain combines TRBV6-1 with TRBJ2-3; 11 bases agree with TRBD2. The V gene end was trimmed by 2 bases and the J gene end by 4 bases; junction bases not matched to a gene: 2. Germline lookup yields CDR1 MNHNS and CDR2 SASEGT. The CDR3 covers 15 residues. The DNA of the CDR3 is TGTGCCAGCAGTGAACTAGCGGGAGGTGCAGATACGCAGTATTTT. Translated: CASSELAGGADTQYF.

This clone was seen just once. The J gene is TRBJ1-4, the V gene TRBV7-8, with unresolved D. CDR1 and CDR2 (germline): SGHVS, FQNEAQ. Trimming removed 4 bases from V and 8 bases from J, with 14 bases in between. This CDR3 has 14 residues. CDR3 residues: CASSYAGSKEKLFF. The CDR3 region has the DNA TGTGCCAGCAGCTACGCGGGTAGCAAGGAAAAACTGTTTTTT. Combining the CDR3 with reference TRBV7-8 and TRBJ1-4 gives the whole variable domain GAGVSQSPRYKVAKRGQDVALRCDPISGHVSLFWYQQALGQGPEFLTYFQNEAQLDKSGLPSDRFFAERPEGSVSTLKIQRTQQEDSAVYLCASSYAGSKEKLFFGSGTQLSVL.

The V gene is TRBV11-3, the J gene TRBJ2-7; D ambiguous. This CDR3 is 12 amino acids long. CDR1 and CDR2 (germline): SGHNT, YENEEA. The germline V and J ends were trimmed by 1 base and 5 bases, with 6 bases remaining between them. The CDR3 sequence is CASSLGSDEQYF. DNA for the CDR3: TGTGCCAGCAGCTTAGGATCGGACGAGCAGTACTTC.

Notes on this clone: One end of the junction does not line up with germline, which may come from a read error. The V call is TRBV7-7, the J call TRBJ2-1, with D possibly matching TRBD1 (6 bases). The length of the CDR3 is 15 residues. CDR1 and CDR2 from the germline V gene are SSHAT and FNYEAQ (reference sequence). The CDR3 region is CASSPGQKSYNEQFF. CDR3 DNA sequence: TGTGCTAGCAGCCCAGGACAGAAATCCTACAATGAGCAGTTCTTC. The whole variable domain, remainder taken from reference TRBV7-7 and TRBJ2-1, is GAGVSQSPRYKVTKRGQDVTLRCDPISSHATLYWYQQALGQGPEFLTYFNYEAQPDKSGLPSDRFSAERPEGSISTLTIQRTEQRDSAMYRCASSPGQKSYNEQFFGPGTRLTVL.

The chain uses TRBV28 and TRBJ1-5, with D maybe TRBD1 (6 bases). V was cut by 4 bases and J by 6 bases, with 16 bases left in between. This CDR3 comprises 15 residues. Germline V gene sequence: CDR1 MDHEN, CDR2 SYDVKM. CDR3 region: CASSSQSRGRQPQHF. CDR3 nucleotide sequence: TGTGCCAGCAGTTCACAATCCAGGGGCCGTCAGCCCCAGCATTTT.

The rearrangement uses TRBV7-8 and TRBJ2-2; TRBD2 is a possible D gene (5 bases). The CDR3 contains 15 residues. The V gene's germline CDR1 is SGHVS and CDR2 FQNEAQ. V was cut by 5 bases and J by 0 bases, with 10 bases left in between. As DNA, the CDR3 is TGTGCCAGCAGCCTAGGACTGCCGAACACCGGGGAGCTGTTTTTT. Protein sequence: CASSLGLPNTGELFF.

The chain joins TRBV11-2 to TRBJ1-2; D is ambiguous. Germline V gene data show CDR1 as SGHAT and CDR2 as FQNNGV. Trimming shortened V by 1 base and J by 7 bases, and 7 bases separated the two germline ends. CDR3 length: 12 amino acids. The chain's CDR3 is CASSLVAGGYTF. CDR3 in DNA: TGTGCCAGCAGCTTAGTTGCAGGTGGCTACACCTTC.

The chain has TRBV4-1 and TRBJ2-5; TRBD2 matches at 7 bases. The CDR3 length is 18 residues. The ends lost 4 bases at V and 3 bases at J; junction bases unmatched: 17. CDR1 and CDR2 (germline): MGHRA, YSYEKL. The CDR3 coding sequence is TGCGCCAGCAGCCCCCGAGCTAGCGGCCCAGGGACGAAAGAGACCCAGTACTTC. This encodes CASSPRASGPGTKETQYF.

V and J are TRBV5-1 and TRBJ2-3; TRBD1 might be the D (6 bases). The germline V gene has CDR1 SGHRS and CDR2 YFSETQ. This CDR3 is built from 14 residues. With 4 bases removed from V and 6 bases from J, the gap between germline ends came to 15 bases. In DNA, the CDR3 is TGCGCCAGCAGCAATGAACCTAGGGGGGATACGCAGTATTTT. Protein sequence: CASSNEPRGDTQYF.

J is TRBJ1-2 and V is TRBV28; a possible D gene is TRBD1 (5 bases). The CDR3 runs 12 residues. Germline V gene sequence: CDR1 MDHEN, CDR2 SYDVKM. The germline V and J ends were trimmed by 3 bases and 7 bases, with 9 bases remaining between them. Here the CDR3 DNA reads TGTGCCAGCAGTTTCGGGGGAGGTGGCTACACCTTC. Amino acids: CASSFGGGGYTF.

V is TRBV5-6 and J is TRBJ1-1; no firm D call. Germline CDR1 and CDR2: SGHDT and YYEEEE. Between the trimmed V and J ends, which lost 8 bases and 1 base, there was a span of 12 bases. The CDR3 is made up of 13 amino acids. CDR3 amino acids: CASSLEGNTEAFF. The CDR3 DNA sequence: TGTGCCAGTTCCTTAGAGGGGAACACTGAAGCTTTCTTT.